This T cell receptor beta chain is drawn from a study of Ad26.COV2.S vaccination and SARS-CoV-2 variants. CDR3 length: 15 amino acids. Losses at the gene ends were 3 bases for V and 4 bases for J; bases not matched to a gene: 4. Germline CDR1 is KGHSH and CDR2 is LQKENI. This table comes from immunoSEQ multiplex PCR, and its TCRdb copy is limited to in-frame clones, with some not included. The table lists 290,000 or so clones, over 75% of them singletons. The treatment was: around 19 received Ad26.COV2.S at low or high dose, single or two shots; about five received placebo; per-sample allocation not given. Samples came from day 63 after the first vaccine or placebo injection.

The starting material was peripheral blood, obtained in a trial of Ad26.COV2.S vaccine versus placebo. This receptor was taken from a person between 18 and 60 years old who received the Ad26.COV2.S COVID-19 vaccine or a placebo. The chain combines TRBV18 with TRBJ2-5; 11 bases line up with TRBD1. This chain's CDR3 is CASSPGTGGGETQYF. DNA of the CDR3: TGTGCCAGCTCACCGGGGACAGGGGGTGGAGAGACCCAGTACTTC. Filled out from reference TRBV18 and TRBJ2-5, the complete variable domain reads NAGVMQNPRHLVRRRGQEARLRCSPMKGHSHVYWYRQLPEEGLKFMVYLQKENIIDESGMPKERFSAEFPKEGPSILRIQQVVRGDSAAYFCASSPGTGGGETQYFGPGTRLLVL.